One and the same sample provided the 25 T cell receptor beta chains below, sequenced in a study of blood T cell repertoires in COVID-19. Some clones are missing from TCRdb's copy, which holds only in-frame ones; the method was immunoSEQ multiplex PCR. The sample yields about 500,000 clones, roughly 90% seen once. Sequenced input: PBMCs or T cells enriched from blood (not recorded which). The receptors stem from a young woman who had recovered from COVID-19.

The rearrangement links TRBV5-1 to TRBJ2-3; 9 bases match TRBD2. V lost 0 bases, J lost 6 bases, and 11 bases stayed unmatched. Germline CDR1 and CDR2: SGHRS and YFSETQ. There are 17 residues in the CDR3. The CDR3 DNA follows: TGCGCCAGCAGCTTGGTAGGTGGAAGCGGGGGGCAGGATACGCAGTATTTT. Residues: CASSLVGGSGGQDTQYF. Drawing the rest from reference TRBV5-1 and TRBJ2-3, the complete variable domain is KAGVTQTPRYLIKTRGQQVTLSCSPISGHRSVSWYQQTPGQGLQFLFEYFSETQRNKGNFPGRFSGRQFSNSRSEMNVSTLELGDSALYLCASSLVGGSGGQDTQYFGPGTRLTVL.

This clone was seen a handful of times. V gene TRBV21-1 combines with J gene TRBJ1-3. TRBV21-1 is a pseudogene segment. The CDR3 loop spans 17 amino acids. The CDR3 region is CASSKGGGVYSGNTIYF. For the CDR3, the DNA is TGTGCCAGCAGCAAAGGCGGAGGGGTTTATTCTGGAAACACCATATATTTT.

The chain's CDR3 is CASSEEWDRASYTF. CDR3 DNA: TGTGCCAGCAGTGAAGAATGGGACAGGGCGAGCTACACCTTC. This rearrangement joins TRBV6-1 to TRBJ1-2, with TRBD1 matching over 9 bases. The CDR3 covers 14 residues. V was pared by 1 base and J by 9 bases, with 6 bases of the junction left unmatched. CDR1 and CDR2 from the germline V gene are MNHNS and SASEGT.

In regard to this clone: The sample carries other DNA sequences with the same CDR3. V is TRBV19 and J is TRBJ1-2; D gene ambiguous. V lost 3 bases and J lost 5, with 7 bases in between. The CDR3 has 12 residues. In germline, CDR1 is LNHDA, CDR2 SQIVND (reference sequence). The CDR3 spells CASSISFYGYTF. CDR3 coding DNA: TGTGCCAGTAGTATCTCCTTTTATGGCTACACCTTC.

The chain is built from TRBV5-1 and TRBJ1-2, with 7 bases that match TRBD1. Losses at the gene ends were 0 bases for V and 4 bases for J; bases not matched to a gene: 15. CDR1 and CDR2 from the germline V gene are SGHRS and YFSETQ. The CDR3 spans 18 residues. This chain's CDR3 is CASSLGPNRQGRGYGYTF. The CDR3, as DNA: TGCGCCAGCAGCTTGGGTCCTAACCGACAGGGAAGGGGCTATGGCTACACCTTC.

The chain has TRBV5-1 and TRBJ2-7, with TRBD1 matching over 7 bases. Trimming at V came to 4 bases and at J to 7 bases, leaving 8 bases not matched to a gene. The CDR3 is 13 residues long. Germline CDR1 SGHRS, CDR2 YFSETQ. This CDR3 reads CASSRGGGEEQYF. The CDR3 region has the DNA TGCGCCAGCAGCCGAGGGGGCGGAGAGGAGCAGTACTTC.

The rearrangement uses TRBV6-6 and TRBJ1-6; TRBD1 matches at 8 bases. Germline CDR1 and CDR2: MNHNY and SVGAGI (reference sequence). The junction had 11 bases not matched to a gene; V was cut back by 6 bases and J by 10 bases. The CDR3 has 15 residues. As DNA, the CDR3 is TGTGCCAGCAGCCGTGGACAGGGCCAGGGGTCACCCCTCCACTTT. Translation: CASSRGQGQGSPLHF.

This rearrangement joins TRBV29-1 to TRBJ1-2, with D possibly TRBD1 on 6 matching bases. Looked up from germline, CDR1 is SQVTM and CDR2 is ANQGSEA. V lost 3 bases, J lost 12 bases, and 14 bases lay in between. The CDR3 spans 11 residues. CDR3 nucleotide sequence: TGCAGCGTTGAGAGACAGGACTGGAACACCTTC. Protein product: CSVERQDWNTF. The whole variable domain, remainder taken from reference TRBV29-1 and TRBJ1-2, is SAVISQKPSRDICQRGTSLTIQCQVDSQVTMMFWYRQQPGQSLTLIATANQGSEATYESGFVIDKFPISRPNLTFSTLTVSNMSPEDSSIYLCSVERQDWNTFGSGTRLTVV.

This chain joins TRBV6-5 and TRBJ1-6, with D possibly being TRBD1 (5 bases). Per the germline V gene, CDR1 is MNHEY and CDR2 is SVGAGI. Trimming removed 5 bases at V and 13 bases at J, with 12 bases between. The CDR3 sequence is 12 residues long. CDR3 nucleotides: TGTGCCAGCAGTATCGGCGGGGCCCCCCTCCACTTT. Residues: CASSIGGAPLHF.

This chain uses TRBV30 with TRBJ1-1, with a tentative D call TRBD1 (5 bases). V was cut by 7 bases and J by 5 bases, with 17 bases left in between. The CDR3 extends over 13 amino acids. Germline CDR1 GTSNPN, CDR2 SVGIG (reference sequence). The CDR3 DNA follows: TGTGCCTCGAGAGAGGGCGGGGGAACTGAAGCTTTCTTT. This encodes CASREGGGTEAFF.

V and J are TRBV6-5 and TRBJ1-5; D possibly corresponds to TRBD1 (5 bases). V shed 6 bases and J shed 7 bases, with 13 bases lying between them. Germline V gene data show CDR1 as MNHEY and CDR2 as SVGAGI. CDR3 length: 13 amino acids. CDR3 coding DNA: TGTGCCAGCAGCCGTACAGGAGGGCAGCCCCAGCATTTT. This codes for CASSRTGGQPQHF.

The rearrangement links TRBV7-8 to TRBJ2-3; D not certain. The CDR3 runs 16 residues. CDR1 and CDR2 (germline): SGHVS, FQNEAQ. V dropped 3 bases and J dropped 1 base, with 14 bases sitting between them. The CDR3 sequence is CASSFKTSIRTDTQYF. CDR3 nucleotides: TGTGCCAGCAGCTTCAAAACCTCTATCCGCACAGATACGCAGTATTTT.

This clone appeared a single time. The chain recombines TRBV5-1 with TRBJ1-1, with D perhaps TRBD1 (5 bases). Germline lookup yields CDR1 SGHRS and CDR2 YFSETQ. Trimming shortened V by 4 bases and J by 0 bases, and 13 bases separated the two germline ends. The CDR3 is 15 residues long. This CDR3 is CASSLRGELNTEAFF. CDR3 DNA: TGCGCCAGCAGCCTCCGGGGGGAATTGAACACTGAAGCTTTCTTT.

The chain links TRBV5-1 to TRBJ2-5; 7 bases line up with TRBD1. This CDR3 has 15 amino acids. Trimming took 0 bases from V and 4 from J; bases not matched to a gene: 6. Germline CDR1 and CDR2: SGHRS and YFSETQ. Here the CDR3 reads CASSLGQGFGETQYF. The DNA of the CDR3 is TGCGCCAGCAGCTTGGGACAGGGCTTTGGAGAGACCCAGTACTTC.

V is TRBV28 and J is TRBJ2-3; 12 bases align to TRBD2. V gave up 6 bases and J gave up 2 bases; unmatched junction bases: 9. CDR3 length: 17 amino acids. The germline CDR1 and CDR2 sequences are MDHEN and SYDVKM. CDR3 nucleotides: TGTGCCAGCAGCTCTCGGACTAGCGGGGATTACACAGATACGCAGTATTTT. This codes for CASSSRTSGDYTDTQYF. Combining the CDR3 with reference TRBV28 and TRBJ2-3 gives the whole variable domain DVKVTQSSRYLVKRTGEKVFLECVQDMDHENMFWYRQDPGLGLRLIYFSYDVKMKEKGDIPEGYSVSREKKERFSLILESASTNQTSMYLCASSSRTSGDYTDTQYFGPGTRLTVL.

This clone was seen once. CDR3 amino acids: CASRRDISGNTIYF. In DNA, the CDR3 is TGTGCCAGCAGGAGGGACATCTCTGGAAACACCATATATTTT. This chain joins TRBV2 and TRBJ1-3, with D possibly TRBD1 on 6 matching bases. Germline-derived CDR1 and CDR2 are SNHLY and FYNNEI. The ends were cut back, 6 bases at V and 0 bases at J, with 9 bases in the middle. The CDR3 is 14 amino acids. The entire variable domain, with the rest obtained from reference TRBV2 and TRBJ1-3, is as follows: EPEVTQTPSHQVTQMGQEVILRCVPISNHLYFYWYRQILGQKVEFLVSFYNNEISEKSEIFDDQFSVERPDGSNFTLKIRSTKLEDSAMYFCASRRDISGNTIYFGEGSWLTVV.

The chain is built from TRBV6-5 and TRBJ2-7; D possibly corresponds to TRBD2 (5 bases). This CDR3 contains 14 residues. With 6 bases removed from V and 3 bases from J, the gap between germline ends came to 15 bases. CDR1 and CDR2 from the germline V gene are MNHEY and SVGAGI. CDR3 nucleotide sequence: TGTGCCAGCAGCTCCCGAGGGATCCGCTACGAGCAGTACTTC. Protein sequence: CASSSRGIRYEQYF.

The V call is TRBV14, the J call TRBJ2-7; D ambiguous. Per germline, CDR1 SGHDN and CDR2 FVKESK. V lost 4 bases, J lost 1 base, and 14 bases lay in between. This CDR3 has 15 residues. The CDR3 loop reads CASSRSFIESYEQYF. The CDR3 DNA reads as TGTGCCAGCAGCCGGTCCTTTATCGAGTCCTACGAGCAGTACTTC.

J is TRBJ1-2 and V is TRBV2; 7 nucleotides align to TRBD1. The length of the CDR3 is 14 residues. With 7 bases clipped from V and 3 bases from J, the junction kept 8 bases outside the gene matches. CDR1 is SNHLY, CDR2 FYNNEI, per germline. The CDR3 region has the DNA TGTGCCAGCATCGAGACAGGGCTTGACTATGGCTACACCTTC. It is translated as CASIETGLDYGYTF.

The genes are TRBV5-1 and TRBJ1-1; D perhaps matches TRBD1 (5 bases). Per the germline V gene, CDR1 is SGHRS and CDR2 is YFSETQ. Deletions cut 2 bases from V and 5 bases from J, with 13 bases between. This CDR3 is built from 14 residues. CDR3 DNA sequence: TGCGCCAGCAGCTTCTCTTTGGGGGGAACTGAAGCTTTCTTT. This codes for CASSFSLGGTEAFF.

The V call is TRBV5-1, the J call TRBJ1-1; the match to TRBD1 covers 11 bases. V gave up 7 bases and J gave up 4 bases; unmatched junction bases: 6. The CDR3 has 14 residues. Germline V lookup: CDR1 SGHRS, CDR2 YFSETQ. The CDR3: CASGQGAGPTEAFF. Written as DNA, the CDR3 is TGCGCCAGCGGACAGGGGGCAGGCCCCACTGAAGCTTTCTTT.

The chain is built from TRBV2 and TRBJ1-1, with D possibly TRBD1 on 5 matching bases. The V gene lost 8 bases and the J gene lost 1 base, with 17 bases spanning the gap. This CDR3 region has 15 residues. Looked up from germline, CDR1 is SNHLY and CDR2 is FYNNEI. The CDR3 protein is CASGWGGAGNTEAFF. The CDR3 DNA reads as TGTGCCAGCGGGTGGGGGGGAGCAGGGAACACTGAAGCTTTCTTT.

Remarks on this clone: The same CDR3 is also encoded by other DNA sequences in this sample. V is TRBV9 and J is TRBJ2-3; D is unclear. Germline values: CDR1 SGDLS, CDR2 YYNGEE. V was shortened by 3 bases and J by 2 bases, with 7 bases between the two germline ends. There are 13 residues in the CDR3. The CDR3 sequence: CASSDSNTDTQYF. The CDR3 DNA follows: TGTGCCAGCAGCGACAGTAACACAGATACGCAGTATTTT.

CDR3 nucleotides: TGTGCCAGCAGCCTCCCGGCCTCACCTAGGGAAGCTTTCTTT. Its protein is CASSLPASPREAFF. The chain is built from TRBV5-4 and TRBJ1-1; D uncertain. The length of the CDR3 is 14 residues. Trimming shortened V by 4 bases and J by 8 bases, and 18 bases separated the two germline ends. The germline V gene encodes CDR1 SGHNT and CDR2 YYREEE (reference sequence).

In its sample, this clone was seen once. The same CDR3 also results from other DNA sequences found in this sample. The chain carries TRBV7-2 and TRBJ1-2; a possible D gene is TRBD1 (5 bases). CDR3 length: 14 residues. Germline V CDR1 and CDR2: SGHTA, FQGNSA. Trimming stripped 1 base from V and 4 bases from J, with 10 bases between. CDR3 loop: CASSLEGQGYGYTF. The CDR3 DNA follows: TGTGCCAGCAGCTTAGAGGGGCAGGGCTATGGCTACACCTTC. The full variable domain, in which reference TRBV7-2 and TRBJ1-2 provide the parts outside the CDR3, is GAGVSQSPSNKVTEKGKDVELRCDPISGHTALYWYRQSLGQGLEFLIYFQGNSAPDKSGLPSDRFSAERTGGSVSTLTIQRTQQEDSAVYLCASSLEGQGYGYTFGSGTRLTVV.